The entry below gives a single T cell receptor (beta chain) sequence along with its context. CDR1 and CDR2 from the germline V gene are SGHDT and YYEEEE. CDR3 length: 15 residues. V was pared by 1 base and J by 7 bases, with 8 bases of the junction left unmatched. The data are from a study of blood T cell repertoires in COVID-19. This table comes from immunoSEQ multiplex PCR, and its TCRdb copy is limited to in-frame clones, with some not included. The sample carries around 300,000 clones, over 75% recorded once. The chain recombines TRBV5-6 with TRBJ1-5; 7 bases match TRBD1. Sample: PBMCs or T cells enriched from blood (not recorded which). The TCR originated in a man aged 25-40 years who had recovered from COVID-19. The DNA of the CDR3 is TGTGCCAGCAGCTTGTGGAGGGGGCAGCAGCAGCCCCAGCATTTT. This gives the protein CASSLWRGQQQPQHF.